What follows is one TCR beta chain and its context. As to time point: pre-sensitization, week 0. Regarding treatment: therapeutic diphenylcyclopropenone sensitization with weekly scalp DPC. People who gave samples had alopecia, were 18 to 70 years old, and were suitable for DPC. The data were taken from a study of human T cells and chemical hapten exposure. The library labeled individual cDNA molecules by adding unique molecular identifiers to them. TCRdb ran MiXCR on the RACE reads and lists one entry per CDR3 protein. The data show 200,000 to 300,000 distinct CDR3 sequences, with approximately 8.6% seen just once and over 2% held by the top ten. J lost 9 bases, V lost 2 bases, and 14 bases had no gene match. The CDR3 totals 17 residues. Germline V gene data show CDR1 as SGHAT and CDR2 as FQNNGV.

The chain has TRBV11-2 and TRBJ2-2; 8 positions agree with TRBD2. The sequenced sample was whole blood, obtained in connection with sensitization to the hapten diphenylcyclopropenone (DPC). The TCR was taken from a woman in her thirties or forties with alopecia areata. Some clones in this sample may be carry-over from other donors' samples. The CDR3 nucleotides are TGTGCCAGCAGCTTATTCGCTCGGAGCGGGGGAGGGAGGGAGCTGTTTTTT. Protein sequence: CASSLFARSGGGRELFF.